The present entry profiles one TCR beta chain with its context. The antigen remains unidentified. Template switching added a universal primer binding site, and final cDNA carried unique molecular identifiers. Each CDR3 protein gets one entry after TCRdb re-called the 5' RACE reads with MiXCR. Among under 800,000 distinct CDR3 sequences, around 20% were seen once, and the ten largest hold 4.3%. The sample originates from a study of identical twins. Notes on the study in general: Beta out-of-frame twin sharing showed a weaker excess. Models underestimated out-of-frame TCR alpha sharing in monozygotic twins.

V gave up 4 bases and J gave up 2 bases, with 15 bases separating them. This CDR3 is 15 amino acids long. CDR1 SEHNR and CDR2 FQNEAQ come from the germline V gene (reference sequence). These data are also associated with another study on T cells expressing NK-cell markers. From that second work: Repertoire data for TCR beta were derived from sorted T cells (CD3+CD56+NKG2C+, CD3+CD56+NKG2C- and CD3+CD56-NKG2C+).

The sequenced sample was PBMCs. The TCR was taken from a woman in her late teens or twenties in good health. This chain connects TRBV7-9 to TRBJ2-7; a weak D match, TRBD2 (6 bases). Written as DNA, the CDR3 is TGTGCCAGCAGCTCGAGACGTGGCGGGGCCTACGAGCAGTACTTC. It translates to CASSSRRGGAYEQYF.